Listed below are T cell receptor beta chains from one sample, sequenced in a study of OX40 agonist ivuxolimab in advanced cancers. Clones were read by immunoSEQ multiplex PCR, and TCRdb kept only the in-frame ones, dropping some. Of about 55,000 clones in the sample, more than 75% were seen once. This specimen consisted of CD4+ or CD8+ T cells sorted from blood, obtained in a trial of the OX40 agonist ivuxolimab. These TCRs come from an adult with an advanced solid tumor such as melanoma, head and neck, liver or kidney cancer. CDR3s include the opening cysteine and the closing phenylalanine or tryptophan. Fields, in order: V gene, D gene, clone size, J gene, CDR3 DNA, CDR3 protein. The D gene is left open where the match is weak. Clone size is given for some rows only: seen once, a few or many times, or a class if the clone is expanded.

TRBV9,.,.,TRBJ2-3,TGTGCCAGCTCTACAGGGTTTGGGGCCGATACGCAGTATTTT,CASSTGFGADTQYF
TRBV13,.,.,TRBJ1-3,TGTGCCAGCAGCTTACAGGTGGAGGGAAACACCATATATTTT,CASSLQVEGNTIYF
TRBV11-2,.,.,TRBJ2-1,TGTGCCAGCAGCTGGACTAGTGGGGGCGTATCCTACAATGAGCAGTTCTTC,CASSWTSGGVSYNEQFF
TRBV7-9,.,.,TRBJ2-7,TGTGCCAGCTCTGGATACGAGCAGTACTTC,CASSGYEQYF
TRBV9,.,.,TRBJ1-5,TGTGCCAGCAGGACAGTAGATAATCAGCCCCAGCATTTT,CASRTVDNQPQHF
TRBV9,.,few,TRBJ1-1,TGTGCCAGCAGCGTAGTGGGCAGGGACACTGAAGCTTTCTTT,CASSVVGRDTEAFF
TRBV5-1,TRBD1,once,TRBJ2-7,TGCGCCAGCAGCCCTTGGGACAGCCCCGTGGGCGAGCAGTACTTC,CASSPWDSPVGEQYF
TRBV6-6,.,once,TRBJ1-2,TGTGCCAGCAGCCCTGGACTGGGCCGAGACTATGGCTACACCTTC,CASSPGLGRDYGYTF
TRBV29-1,TRBD1,.,TRBJ1-2,TGCAGCGTGGACCCGGGACAGGGGTCGGGCTACACCTTC,CSVDPGQGSGYTF
TRBV7-8,TRBD1,.,TRBJ1-2,TGTGCCAGCAGCACTACGACAGGGTACAACTATGGCTACACCTTC,CASSTTTGYNYGYTF
TRBV13,.,.,TRBJ2-7,TGTGCCAGCAGCCACGGGACTCAGGTCGACGAGCAGTACTTC,CASSHGTQVDEQYF
TRBV7-8,.,.,TRBJ1-1,TGTGCCAGCAGCTGGACAGAGGCCGACACTGAAGCTTTCTTT,CASSWTEADTEAFF
TRBV6-5,.,.,TRBJ2-7,TGTGCCAGCAGTTACTCGTTGGGGGAGAGCTCCTACGAGCAGTACTTC,CASSYSLGESSYEQYF
TRBV6-5,.,few,TRBJ1-5,TGTGCCAGCAGTCCCGTAGGGGGGCCCAATCAGCCCCAGCATTTT,CASSPVGGPNQPQHF
TRBV11-1,TRBD1,.,TRBJ1-2,TGTGCCAGCAGGCCTCGACAGGGGGCCTATGGCTACACCTTC,CASRPRQGAYGYTF
TRBV21-1,.,.,TRBJ2-1,TGTGCCAGCAGCAATATTCCGGGCGAGGTGGACAATGAGCAGTTCTTC,CASSNIPGEVDNEQFF
TRBV11-2,.,once,TRBJ1-1,TGTGCCAGCAGCTCATTCGGACAGCACACTGAAGCTTTCTTT,CASSSFGQHTEAFF
TRBV7-9,.,.,TRBJ2-7,TGTGCCAGCAGCTCCCCATCCCAAATCGAGCAGTACTTC,CASSSPSQIEQYF
TRBV5-6,.,.,TRBJ1-2,TGTGCCAGCAGCCAATCAGGACGTGGGGTTAACTATGGCTACACCTTC,CASSQSGRGVNYGYTF
TRBV4-1,.,.,TRBJ1-1,TGCGCCAGCAGCCAGAGAGGGTACACTGAAGCTTTCTTT,CASSQRGYTEAFF
TRBV5-8,TRBD1,.,TRBJ1-1,TGTGCCAGCAGCACGGACAGGGCTGACCGGACGTTGAACACTGAAGCTTTCTTT,CASSTDRADRTLNTEAFF
TRBV6-5,TRBD1,.,TRBJ1-1,TGTGCCAGCAGTTATAGGGGGGGGACAGCCCACACTGAAGCTTTCTTT,CASSYRGGTAHTEAFF
TRBV5-1,.,.,TRBJ1-3,TGCGCCAGCAGCTTGGTGGGTGGGCCACGCGGTGGAAACACCATATATTTT,CASSLVGGPRGGNTIYF
TRBV10-3,.,.,TRBJ2-7,TGTGCCATCAGTGATTCCACGTACGAGCAGTACTTC,CAISDSTYEQYF
TRBV7-3,TRBD2,.,TRBJ2-7,TGTGCCAGCAGCGAAGGAGGGACTACAGCCTACGAGCAGTACTTC,CASSEGGTTAYEQYF
TRBV4-1,.,.,TRBJ2-5,TGCGCCAGCAGCCACAGGGCAGGGTCCAAAGAGACCCAGTACTTC,CASSHRAGSKETQYF
TRBV5-4,TRBD1,.,TRBJ1-2,TGTGCCAGCAGCCCCTGGACAGGCTATGGCTACACCTTC,CASSPWTGYGYTF
TRBV27,.,.,TRBJ2-1,TGTGCCAGCAGTTCATCGATCAATGAGCAGTTCTTC,CASSSSINEQFF
TRBV7-9,.,.,TRBJ2-7,TGTGCCAGCAGCTTGGGGAGACAGGCCGGGGACGAGCAGTACTTC,CASSLGRQAGDEQYF
TRBV28,.,.,TRBJ1-4,TGTGCCAGCAGTTTAAAAGGTTTTGAAAAACTGTTTTTT,CASSLKGFEKLFF
TRBV19,.,.,TRBJ2-7,TGTGCCAGTAAGGCAGATACCTACGAGCAGTACTTC,CASKADTYEQYF
TRBV5-4,TRBD1,few,TRBJ1-3,TGTGCCAGCAGCTGGACAGGGACCTCTGGAAACACCATATATTTT,CASSWTGTSGNTIYF